This TCR beta chain was found in a study of CD8 T cells in ankylosing spondylitis. Study-wide findings and caveats: Eight highly homologous variants made up a TCR beta motif, and this motif appeared characteristic of ankylosing spondylitis blood. Some motif variants were previously reported in reactive arthritis synovial fluid and blood. Reported data indicate significant enrichment of disease-linked clones within matched ankylosing spondylitis synovial fluid.

Libraries of TCR beta came from quantitative 5'-RACE with molecular barcodes. MiXCR, applied by TCRdb to the 5' RACE reads, yields one record per CDR3 protein. In the table there are 150,000 to 200,000 distinct CDR3 sequences, about 13% of which are singletons. Germline assignment: CDR1 DFQATT and CDR2 SNEGSKA (reference sequence). V lost 5 bases, J lost 4 bases, and 5 bases lay in between. The CDR3 consists of 11 residues. The table lists this clonotype with many counts. What it binds is unknown. This receptor was identified in a male donor with ankylosing spondylitis or in good health (not recorded which). The gene calls are TRBV20-1 and TRBJ2-2; D is undetermined. Specimen: blood, either unsorted or a sorted T cell fraction (not recorded which). The CDR3 bases are TGCAGTGCTTGGGCCACCGGGGAGCTGTTTTTT. It specifies CSAWATGELFF.